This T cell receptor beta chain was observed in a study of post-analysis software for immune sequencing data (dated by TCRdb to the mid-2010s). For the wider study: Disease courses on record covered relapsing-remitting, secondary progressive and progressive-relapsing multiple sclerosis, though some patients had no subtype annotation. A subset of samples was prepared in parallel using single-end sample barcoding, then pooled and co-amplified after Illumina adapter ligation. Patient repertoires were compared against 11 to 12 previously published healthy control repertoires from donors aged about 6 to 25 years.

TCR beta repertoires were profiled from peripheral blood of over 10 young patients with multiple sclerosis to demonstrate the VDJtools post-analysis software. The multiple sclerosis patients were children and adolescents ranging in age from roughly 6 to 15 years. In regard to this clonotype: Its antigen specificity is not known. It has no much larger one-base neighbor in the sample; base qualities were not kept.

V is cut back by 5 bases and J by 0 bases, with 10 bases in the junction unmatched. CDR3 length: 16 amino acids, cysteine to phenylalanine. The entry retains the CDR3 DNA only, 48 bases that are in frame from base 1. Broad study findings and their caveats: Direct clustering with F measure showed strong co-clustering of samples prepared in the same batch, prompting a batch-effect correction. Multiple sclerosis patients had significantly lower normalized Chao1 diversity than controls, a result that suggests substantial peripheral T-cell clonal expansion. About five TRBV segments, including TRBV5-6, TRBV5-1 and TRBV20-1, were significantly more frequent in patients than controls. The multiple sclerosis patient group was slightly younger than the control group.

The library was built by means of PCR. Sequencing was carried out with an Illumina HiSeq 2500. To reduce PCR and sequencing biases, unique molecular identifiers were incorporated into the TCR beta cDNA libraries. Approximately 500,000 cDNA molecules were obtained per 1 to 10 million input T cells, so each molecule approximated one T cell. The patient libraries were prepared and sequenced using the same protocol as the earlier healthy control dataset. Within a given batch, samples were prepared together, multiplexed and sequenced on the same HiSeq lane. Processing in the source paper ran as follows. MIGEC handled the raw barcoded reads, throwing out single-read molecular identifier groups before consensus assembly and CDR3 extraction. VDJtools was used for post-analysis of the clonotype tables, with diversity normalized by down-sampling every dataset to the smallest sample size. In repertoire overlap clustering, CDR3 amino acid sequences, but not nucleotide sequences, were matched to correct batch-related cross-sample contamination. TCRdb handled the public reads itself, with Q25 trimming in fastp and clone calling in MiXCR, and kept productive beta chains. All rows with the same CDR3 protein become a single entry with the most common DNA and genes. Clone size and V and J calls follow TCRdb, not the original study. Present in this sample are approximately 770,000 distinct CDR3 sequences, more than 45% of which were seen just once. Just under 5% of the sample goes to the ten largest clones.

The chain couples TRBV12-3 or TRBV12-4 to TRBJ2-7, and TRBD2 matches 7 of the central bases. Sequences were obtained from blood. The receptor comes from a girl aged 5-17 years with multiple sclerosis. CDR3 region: CASSPNAGEGSYEQYF. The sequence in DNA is TGTGCCAGCAGTCCTAACGCGGGAGAGGGCTCCTACGAGCAGTACTTC.